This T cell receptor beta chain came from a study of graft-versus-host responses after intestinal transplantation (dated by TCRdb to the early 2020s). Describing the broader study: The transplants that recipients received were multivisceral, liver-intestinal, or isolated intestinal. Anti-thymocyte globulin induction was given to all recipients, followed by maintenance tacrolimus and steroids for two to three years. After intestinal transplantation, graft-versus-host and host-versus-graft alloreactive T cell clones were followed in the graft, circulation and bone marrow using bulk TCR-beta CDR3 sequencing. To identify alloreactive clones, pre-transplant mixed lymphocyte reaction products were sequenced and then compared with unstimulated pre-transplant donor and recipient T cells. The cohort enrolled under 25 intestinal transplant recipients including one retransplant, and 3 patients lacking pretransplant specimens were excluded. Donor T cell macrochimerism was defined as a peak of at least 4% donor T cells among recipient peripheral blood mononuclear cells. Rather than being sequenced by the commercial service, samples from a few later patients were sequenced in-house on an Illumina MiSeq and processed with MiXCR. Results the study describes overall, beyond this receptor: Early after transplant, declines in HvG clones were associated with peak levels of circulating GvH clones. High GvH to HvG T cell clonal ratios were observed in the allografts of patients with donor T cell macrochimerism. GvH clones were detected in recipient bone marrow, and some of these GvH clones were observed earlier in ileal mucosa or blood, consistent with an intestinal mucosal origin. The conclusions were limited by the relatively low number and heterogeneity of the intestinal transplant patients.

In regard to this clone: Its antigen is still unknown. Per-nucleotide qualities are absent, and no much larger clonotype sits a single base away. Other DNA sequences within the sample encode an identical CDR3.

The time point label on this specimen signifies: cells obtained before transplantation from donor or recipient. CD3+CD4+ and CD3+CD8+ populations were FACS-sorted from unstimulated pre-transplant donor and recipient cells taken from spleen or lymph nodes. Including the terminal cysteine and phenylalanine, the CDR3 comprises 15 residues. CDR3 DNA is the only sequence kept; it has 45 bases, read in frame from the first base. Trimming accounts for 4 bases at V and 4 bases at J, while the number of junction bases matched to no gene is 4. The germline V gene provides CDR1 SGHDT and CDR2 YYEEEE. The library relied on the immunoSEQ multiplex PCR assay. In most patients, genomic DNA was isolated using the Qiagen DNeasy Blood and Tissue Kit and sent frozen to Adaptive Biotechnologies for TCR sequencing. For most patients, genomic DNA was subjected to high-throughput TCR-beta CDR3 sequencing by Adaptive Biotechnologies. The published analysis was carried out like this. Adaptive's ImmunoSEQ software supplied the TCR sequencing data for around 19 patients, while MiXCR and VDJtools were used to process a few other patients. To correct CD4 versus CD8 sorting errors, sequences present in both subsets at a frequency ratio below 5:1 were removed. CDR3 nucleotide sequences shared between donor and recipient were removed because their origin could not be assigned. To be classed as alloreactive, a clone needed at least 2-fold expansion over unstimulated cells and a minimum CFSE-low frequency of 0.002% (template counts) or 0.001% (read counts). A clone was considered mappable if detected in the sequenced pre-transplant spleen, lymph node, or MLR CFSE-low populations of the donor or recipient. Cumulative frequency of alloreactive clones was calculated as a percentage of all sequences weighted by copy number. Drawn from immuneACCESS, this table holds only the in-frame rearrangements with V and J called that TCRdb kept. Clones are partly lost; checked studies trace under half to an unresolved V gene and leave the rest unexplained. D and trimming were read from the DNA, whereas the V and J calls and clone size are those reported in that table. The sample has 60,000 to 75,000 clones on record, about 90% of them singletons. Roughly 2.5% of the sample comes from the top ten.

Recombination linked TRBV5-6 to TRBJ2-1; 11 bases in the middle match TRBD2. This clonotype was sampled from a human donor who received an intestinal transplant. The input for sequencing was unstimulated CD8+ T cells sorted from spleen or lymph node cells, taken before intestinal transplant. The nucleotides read TGTGCCAGCAGCCCCGGGACTAGCGGTTACAATGAGCAGTTCTTC. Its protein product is CASSPGTSGYNEQFF.